The 5 T cell receptor beta chains in this list originate from one sample, sequenced in a study of OX40 agonist ivuxolimab in advanced cancers. Sequencing used immunoSEQ multiplex PCR; TCRdb keeps in-frame clones, though not all of them. The table includes 100,000 to 150,000 clones, roughly nine tenths detected once. The input for sequencing was CD4+ or CD8+ T cells sorted from blood, taken in a trial of the OX40 agonist ivuxolimab. The origin of the receptors is an adult with an advanced solid tumor such as melanoma, head and neck, liver or kidney cancer.

This chain connects TRBV29-1 to TRBJ2-1, with 10 bases identical to TRBD2. The germline gives CDR1 SQVTM, CDR2 ANQGSEA. This CDR3 is built from 13 residues. J lost 7 bases, V lost 6 bases, and 6 bases had no gene match. CDR3: CSVPSGRGNEQFF. In nucleotides, the CDR3 is TGCAGCGTACCTAGCGGGAGAGGAAATGAGCAGTTCTTC.

This rearrangement joins TRBV28 to TRBJ1-2, with 7 bases fitting TRBD1. After removal of 5 bases from V and 3 bases from J, the junction contained 3 bases not matched to a gene. The CDR3 runs 13 residues. The V gene's germline CDR1 is MDHEN and CDR2 SYDVKM. The CDR3 spells CASSPGQYYGYTF. CDR3 in DNA: TGTGCCAGCAGTCCGGGACAGTACTATGGCTACACCTTC.

This clone was recorded only once. The chain has TRBV7-6 and TRBJ2-1, with D uncertain. Trimming shortened V by 5 bases and J by 5 bases, and 10 bases separated the two germline ends. This CDR3 has 13 residues. Germline loops: CDR1 SGHVS, CDR2 FNYEAQ. The CDR3 spells CASSLRQDNEQFF. As DNA, the CDR3 is TGTGCCAGCAGCCTCCGTCAAGACAATGAGCAGTTCTTC.

This chain joins TRBV6-5 and TRBJ1-5, with D tentatively TRBD1 (5 bases). The CDR3 runs to 15 residues. CDR1 is MNHEY, CDR2 SVGAGI, per germline. The V and J ends lost 8 bases and 3 bases respectively, with 17 bases between them. CDR3 sequence reads: CASGPAGPLNQPQHF. DNA for the CDR3: TGTGCCAGCGGTCCGGCGGGGCCTCTCAATCAGCCCCAGCATTTT.

This clone was seen once. The chain uses TRBV27 and TRBJ1-3; the D gene is possibly TRBD1 (5 bases). V lost 5 bases to trimming and J lost 2 bases, with 13 bases between them. Germline V CDR1 and CDR2: MNHEY, SMNVEV (reference sequence). The CDR3 consists of 15 residues. In nucleotides, the CDR3 is TGTGCCAGCAGTGGGGGGGGGTACGCTGGAAACACCATATATTTT. Translated, it gives CASSGGGYAGNTIYF.